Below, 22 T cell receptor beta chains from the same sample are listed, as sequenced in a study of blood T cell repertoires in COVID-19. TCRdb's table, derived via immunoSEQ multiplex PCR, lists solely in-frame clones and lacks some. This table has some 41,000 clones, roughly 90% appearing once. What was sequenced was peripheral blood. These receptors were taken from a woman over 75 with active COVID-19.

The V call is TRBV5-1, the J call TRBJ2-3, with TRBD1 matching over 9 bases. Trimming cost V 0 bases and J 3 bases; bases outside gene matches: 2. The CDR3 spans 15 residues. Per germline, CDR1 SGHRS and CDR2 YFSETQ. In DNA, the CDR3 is TGCGCCAGCAGCTTGGACAGGGGGCAGACAGATACGCAGTATTTT. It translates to CASSLDRGQTDTQYF.

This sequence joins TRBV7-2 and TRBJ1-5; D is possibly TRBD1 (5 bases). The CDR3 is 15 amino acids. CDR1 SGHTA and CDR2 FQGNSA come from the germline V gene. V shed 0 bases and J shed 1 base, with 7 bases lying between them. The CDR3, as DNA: TGTGCCAGCAGCTTAGCGGGGGGGAGCAATCAGCCCCAGCATTTT. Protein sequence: CASSLAGGSNQPQHF. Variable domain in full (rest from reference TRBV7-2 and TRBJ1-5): GAGVSQSPSNKVTEKGKDVELRCDPISGHTALYWYRQSLGQGLEFLIYFQGNSAPDKSGLPSDRFSAERTGGSVSTLTIQRTQQEDSAVYLCASSLAGGSNQPQHFGDGTRLSIL.

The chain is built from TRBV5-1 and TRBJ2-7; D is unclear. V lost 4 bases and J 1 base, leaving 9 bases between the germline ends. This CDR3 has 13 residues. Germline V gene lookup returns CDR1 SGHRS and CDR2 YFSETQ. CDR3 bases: TGCGCCAGCAGCCTAAGACTTTCCTACGAGCAGTACTTC. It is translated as CASSLRLSYEQYF. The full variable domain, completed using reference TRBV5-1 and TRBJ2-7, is KAGVTQTPRYLIKTRGQQVTLSCSPISGHRSVSWYQQTPGQGLQFLFEYFSETQRNKGNFPGRFSGRQFSNSRSEMNVSTLELGDSALYLCASSLRLSYEQYFGPGTRLTVT.

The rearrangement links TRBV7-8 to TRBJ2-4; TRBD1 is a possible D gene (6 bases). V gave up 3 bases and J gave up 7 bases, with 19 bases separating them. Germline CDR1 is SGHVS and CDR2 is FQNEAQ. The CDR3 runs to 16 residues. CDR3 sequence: CASSFHRETVRNIQYF. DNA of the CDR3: TGTGCCAGCAGCTTTCACAGGGAAACAGTTAGGAACATTCAGTACTTC.

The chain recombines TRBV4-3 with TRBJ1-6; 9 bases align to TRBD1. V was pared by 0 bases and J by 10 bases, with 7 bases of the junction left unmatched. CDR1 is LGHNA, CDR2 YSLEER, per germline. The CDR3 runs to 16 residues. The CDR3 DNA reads TGCGCCAGCAGCCAAGAGCCGGGACAGGGAGGCTCACCCCTCCACTTT. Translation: CASSQEPGQGGSPLHF.

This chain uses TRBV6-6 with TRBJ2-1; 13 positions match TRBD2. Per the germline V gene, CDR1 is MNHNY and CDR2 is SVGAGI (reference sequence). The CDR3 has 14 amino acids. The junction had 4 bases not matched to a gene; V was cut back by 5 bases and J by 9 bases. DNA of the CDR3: TGTGCCAGCAGTCCCCGACTAGCGGGGGGTGAGCAGTTCTTC. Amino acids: CASSPRLAGGEQFF.

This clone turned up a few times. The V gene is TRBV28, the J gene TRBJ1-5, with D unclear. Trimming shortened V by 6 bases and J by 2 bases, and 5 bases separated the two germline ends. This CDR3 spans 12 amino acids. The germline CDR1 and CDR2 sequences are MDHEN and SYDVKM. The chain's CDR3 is CASRAGNQPQHF. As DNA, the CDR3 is TGTGCCAGCAGGGCCGGCAATCAGCCCCAGCATTTT. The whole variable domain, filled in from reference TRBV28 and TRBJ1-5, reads DVKVTQSSRYLVKRTGEKVFLECVQDMDHENMFWYRQDPGLGLRLIYFSYDVKMKEKGDIPEGYSVSREKKERFSLILESASTNQTSMYLCASRAGNQPQHFGDGTRLSIL.

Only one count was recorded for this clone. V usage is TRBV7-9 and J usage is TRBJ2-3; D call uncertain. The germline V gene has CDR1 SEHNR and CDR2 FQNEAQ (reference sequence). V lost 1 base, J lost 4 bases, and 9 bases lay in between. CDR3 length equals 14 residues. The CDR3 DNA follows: TGTGCCAGCAGCTTAGGCGGCCTCGCAGATACGCAGTATTTT. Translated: CASSLGGLADTQYF.

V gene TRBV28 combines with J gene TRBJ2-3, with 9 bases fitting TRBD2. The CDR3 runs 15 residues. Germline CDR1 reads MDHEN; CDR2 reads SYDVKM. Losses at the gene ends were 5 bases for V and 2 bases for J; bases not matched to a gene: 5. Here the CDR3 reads CASSDRTSDTDTQYF. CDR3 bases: TGTGCCAGCAGTGACCGGACTAGCGACACAGATACGCAGTATTTT.

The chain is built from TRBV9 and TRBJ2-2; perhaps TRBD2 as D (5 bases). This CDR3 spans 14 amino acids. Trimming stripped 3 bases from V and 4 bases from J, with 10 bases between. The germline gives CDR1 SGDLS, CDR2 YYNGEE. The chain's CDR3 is CASSAGVSTGELFF. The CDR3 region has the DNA TGTGCCAGCAGCGCCGGGGTATCCACCGGGGAGCTGTTTTTT.

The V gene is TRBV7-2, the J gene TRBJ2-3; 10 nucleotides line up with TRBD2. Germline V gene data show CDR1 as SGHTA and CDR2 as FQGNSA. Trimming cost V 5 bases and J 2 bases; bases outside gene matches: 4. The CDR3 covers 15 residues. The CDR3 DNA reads TGTGCCAGCAGCAAGAGCGGGGGGGCCACAGATACGCAGTATTTT. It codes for CASSKSGGATDTQYF.

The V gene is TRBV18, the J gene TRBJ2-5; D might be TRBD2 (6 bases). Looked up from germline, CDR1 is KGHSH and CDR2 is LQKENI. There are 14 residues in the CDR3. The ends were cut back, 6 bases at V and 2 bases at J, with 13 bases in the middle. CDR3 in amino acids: CASSPGLDQETQYF. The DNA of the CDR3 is TGTGCCAGCTCCCCGGGACTGGATCAAGAGACCCAGTACTTC. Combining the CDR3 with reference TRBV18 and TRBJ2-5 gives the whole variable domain NAGVMQNPRHLVRRRGQEARLRCSPMKGHSHVYWYRQLPEEGLKFMVYLQKENIIDESGMPKERFSAEFPKEGPSILRIQQVVRGDSAAYFCASSPGLDQETQYFGPGTRLLVL.

The CDR3 region has the DNA TGTGCCAGCACCGATGGAGGGAGTCGTGAAAAACTGTTTTTT. Its translation: CASTDGGSREKLFF. This chain joins TRBV28 and TRBJ1-4; D is ambiguous. CDR1 MDHEN and CDR2 SYDVKM come from the germline V gene. Trimming pared 7 bases from V and 7 bases from J, leaving 16 bases between. The CDR3 is 14 amino acids.

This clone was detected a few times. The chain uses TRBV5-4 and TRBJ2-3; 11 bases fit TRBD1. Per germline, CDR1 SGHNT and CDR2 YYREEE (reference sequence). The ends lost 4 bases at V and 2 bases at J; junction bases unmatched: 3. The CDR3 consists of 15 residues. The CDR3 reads CASSRDRGYTDTQYF. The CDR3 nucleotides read TGTGCCAGCAGCAGGGACAGGGGGTACACAGATACGCAGTATTTT.

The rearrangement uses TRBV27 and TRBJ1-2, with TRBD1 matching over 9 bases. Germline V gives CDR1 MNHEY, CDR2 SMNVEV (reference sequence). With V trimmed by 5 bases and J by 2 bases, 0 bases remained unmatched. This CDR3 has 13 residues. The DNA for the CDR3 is TGTGCCAGCAGTGGGACAGGGAACTATGGCTACACCTTC. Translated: CASSGTGNYGYTF.

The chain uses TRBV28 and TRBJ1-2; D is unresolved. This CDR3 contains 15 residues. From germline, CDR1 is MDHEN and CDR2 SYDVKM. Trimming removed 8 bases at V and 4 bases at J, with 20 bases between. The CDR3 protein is CASGPGGGNVYGYTF. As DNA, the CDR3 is TGTGCCAGCGGCCCAGGAGGCGGTAATGTCTATGGCTACACCTTC.

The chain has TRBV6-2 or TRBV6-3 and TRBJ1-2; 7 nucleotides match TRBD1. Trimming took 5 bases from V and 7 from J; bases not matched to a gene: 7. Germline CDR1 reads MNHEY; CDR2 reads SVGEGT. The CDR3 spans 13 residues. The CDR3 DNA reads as TGTGCCAGCAGTCGGGACAGAGTCTCTGGCTACACCTTC. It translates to CASSRDRVSGYTF.

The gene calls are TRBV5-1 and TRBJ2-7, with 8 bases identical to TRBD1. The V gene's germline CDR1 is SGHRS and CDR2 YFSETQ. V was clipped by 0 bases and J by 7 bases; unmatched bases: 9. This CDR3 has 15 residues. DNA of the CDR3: TGCGCCAGCAGCTTGGTACAGGGGGAATCTAGGGAGCAGTACTTC. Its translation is CASSLVQGESREQYF.

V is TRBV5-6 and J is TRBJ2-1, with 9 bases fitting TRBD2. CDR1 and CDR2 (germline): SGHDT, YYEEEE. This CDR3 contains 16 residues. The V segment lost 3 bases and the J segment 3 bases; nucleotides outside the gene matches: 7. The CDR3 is CASSSALAGNYNEQFF. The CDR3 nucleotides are TGTGCCAGCAGCTCGGCGCTAGCGGGGAACTACAATGAGCAGTTCTTC.

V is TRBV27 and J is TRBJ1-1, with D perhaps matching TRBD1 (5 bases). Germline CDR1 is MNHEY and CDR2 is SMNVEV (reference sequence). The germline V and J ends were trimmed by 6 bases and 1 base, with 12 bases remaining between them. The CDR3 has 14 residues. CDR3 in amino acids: CASSERRANTEAFF. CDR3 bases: TGTGCCAGCAGCGAGCGCAGGGCGAACACTGAAGCTTTCTTT.

CDR3 residues: CASSLLRGAGDTQYF. The CDR3 DNA is TGTGCCAGCAGCTTACTCCGGGGGGCAGGAGATACGCAGTATTTT. The chain employs TRBV7-2 and TRBJ2-3; D may be TRBD2 (7 bases). CDR1 and CDR2 from the germline V gene are SGHTA and FQGNSA. The CDR3 length is 15 residues. The V end was cut by 2 bases, the J end by 5 bases, with 14 bases between.

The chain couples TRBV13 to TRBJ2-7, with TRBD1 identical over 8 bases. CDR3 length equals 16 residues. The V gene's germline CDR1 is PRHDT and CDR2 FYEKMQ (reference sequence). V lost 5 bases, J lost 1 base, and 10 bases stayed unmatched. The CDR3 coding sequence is TGTGCCAGCAGCCAAAACGGACAGGGAAGGTCCTACGAGCAGTACTTC. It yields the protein CASSQNGQGRSYEQYF.